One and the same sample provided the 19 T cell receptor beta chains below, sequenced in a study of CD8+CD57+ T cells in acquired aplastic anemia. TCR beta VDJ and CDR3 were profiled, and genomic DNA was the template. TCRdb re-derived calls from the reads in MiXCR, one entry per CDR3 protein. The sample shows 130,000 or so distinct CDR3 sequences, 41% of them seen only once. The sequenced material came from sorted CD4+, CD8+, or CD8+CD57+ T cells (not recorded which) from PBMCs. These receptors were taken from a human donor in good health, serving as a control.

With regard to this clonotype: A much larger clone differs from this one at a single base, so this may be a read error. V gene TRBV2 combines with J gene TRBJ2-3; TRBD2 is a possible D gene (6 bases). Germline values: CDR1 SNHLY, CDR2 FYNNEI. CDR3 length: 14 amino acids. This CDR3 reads CASSFRGSGDAQYF. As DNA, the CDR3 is TGTGCCAGCAGTTTCCGGGGCTCGGGAGATGCGCAGTATTTT.

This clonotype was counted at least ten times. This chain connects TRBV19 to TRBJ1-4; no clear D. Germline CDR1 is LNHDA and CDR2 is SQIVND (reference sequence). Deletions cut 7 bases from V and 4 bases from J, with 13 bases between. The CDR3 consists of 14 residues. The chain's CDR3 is CASNKGQVNEKLFF. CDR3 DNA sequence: TGTGCCAGTAATAAGGGCCAGGTTAATGAAAAACTGTTTTTT. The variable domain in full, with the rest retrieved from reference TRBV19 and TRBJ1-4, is DGGITQSPKYLFRKEGQNVTLSCEQNLNHDAMYWYRQDPGQGLRLIYYSQIVNDFQKGDIAEGYSVSREKKESFPLTVTSAQKNPTAFYLCASNKGQVNEKLFFGSGTQLSVL.

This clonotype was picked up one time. CDR3 residues: CASSEWAPGNTIYF. The CDR3 nucleotides read TGTGCCAGCAGTGAATGGGCCCCGGGAAACACCATATATTTT. J is TRBJ1-3 and V is TRBV25-1; D uncertain. CDR3 length: 14 residues. The germline V gene has CDR1 MGHDK and CDR2 SYGVNS. The ends were cut back, 1 base at V and 4 bases at J, with 8 bases in the middle.

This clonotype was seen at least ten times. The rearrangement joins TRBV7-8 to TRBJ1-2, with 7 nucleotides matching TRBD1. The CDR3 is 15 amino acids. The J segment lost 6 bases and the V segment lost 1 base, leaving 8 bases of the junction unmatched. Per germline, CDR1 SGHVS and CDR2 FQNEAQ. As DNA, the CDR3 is TGTGCCAGCAGCTTAGGCCCGACAGGGAGGCATGGCTACACCTTC. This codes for CASSLGPTGRHGYTF.

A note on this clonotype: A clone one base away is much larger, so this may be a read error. CDR3 in DNA: TGTGCCAGCGGTGAAGGGGGGCAGGGACTTTCACCCCTCCACTTT. It yields the protein CASGEGGQGLSPLHF. The chain has TRBV28 and TRBJ1-6, with a possible D match to TRBD1 (6 bases). This CDR3 is built from 15 residues. Germline V gene data show CDR1 as MDHEN and CDR2 as SYDVKM. V was pared by 8 bases and J by 9 bases, with 20 bases between.

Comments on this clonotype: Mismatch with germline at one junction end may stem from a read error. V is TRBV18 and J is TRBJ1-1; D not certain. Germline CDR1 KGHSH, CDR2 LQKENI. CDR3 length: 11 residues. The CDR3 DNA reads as TGTGGCAGCTCGTCGAGGGTTGACGCTTTTTTT. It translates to CGSSSRVDAFF.

The CDR3 reads CSVVGLAGVREQFF. The CDR3 coding sequence is TGCAGCGTTGTTGGACTAGCGGGAGTACGTGAGCAGTTCTTC. The chain carries TRBV29-1 and TRBJ2-1, with TRBD2 identical over 13 bases. This CDR3 has 14 residues. Germline V lookup: CDR1 SQVTM, CDR2 ANQGSEA. The J segment lost 9 bases and the V segment lost 4 bases, leaving 6 bases of the junction unmatched.

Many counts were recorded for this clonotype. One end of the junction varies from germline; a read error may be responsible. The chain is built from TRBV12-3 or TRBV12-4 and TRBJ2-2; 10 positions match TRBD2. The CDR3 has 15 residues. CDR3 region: CASSLAGGYTGELFF. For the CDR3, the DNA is TGTGCCAGCAGCTTAGCGGGAGGTTACACCGGGGAGCTGTTTTTT.

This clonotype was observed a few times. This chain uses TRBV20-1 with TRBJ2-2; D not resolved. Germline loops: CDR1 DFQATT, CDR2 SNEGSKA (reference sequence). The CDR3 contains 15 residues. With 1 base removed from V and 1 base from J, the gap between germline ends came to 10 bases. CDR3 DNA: TGCAGTGCTAGAGTACTCGCTGAGAACACCGGGGAGCTGTTTTTT. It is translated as CSARVLAENTGELFF.

CDR3 in amino acids: CSATGYTF. The DNA of the CDR3 is TGCAGTGCTACGGGCTACACCTTC. V and J are TRBV20-1 and TRBJ1-2; D is uncertain. CDR1 is DFQATT, CDR2 SNEGSKA, per germline (reference sequence). The CDR3 spans 8 residues. Trimming pared 4 bases from V and 8 bases from J, leaving 2 bases between.

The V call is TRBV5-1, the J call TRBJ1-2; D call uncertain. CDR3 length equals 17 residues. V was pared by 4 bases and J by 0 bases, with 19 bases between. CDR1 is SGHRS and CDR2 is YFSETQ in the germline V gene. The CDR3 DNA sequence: TGCGCCAGCAGCCTCGGGGAGAGAGCTGTCGCTAACTATGGCTACACCTTC. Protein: CASSLGERAVANYGYTF.

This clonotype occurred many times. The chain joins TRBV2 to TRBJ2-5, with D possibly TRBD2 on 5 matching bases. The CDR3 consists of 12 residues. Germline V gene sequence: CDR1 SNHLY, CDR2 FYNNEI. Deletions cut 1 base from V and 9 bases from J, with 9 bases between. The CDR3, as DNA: TGTGCCAGCAGTGAAGACTCGGGGTCCCAGTACTTC. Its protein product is CASSEDSGSQYF.

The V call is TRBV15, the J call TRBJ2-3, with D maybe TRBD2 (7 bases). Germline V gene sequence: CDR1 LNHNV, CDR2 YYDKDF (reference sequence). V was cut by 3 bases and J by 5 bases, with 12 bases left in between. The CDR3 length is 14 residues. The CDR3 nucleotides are TGTGCCACCAGCAGGGGGGGGGCGGAAGATACGCAGTATTTT. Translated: CATSRGGAEDTQYF.

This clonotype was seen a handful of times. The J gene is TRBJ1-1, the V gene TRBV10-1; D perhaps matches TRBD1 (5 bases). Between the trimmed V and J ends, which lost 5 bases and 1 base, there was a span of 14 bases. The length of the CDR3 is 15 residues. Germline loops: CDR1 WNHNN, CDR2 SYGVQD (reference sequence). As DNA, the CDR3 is TGCGCCAGCAGTCCCAAGGACACTTCGAACACTGAAGCTTTCTTT. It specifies CASSPKDTSNTEAFF.

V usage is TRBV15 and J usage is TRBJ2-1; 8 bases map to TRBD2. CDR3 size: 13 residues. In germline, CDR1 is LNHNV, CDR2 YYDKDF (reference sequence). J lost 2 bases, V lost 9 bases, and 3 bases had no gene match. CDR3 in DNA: TGTGCCACTCGGACTAGCCCCTACAATGAGCAGTTCTTC. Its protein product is CATRTSPYNEQFF.

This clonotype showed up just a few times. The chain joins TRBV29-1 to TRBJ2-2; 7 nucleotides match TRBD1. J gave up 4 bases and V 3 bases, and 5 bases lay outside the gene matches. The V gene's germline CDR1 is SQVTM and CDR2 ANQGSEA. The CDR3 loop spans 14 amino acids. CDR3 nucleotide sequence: TGCAGCGTTGATAATACAGGGGCCACCGGGGAGCTGTTTTTT. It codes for CSVDNTGATGELFF.

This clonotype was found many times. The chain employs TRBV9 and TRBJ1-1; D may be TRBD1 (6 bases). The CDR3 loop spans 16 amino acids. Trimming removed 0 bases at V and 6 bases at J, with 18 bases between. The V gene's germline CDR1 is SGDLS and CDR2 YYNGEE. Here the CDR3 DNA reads TGTGCCAGCAGCGTAGCTCCGGACGCCAAGGGGGCTGAAGCTTTCTTT. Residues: CASSVAPDAKGAEAFF.

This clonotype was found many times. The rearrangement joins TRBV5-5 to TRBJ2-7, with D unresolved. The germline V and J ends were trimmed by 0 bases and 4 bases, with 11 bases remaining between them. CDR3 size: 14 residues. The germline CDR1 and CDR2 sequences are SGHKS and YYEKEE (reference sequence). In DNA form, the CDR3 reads TGTGCCAGCAGCTTGGCGGGTGGAATGTACGAGCAGTACTTC. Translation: CASSLAGGMYEQYF. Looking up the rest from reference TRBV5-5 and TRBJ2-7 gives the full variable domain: DAGVTQSPTHLIKTRGQQVTLRCSPISGHKSVSWYQQVLGQGPQFIFQYYEKEERGRGNFPDRFSARQFPNYSSELNVNALLLGDSALYLCASSLAGGMYEQYFGPGTRLTVT.

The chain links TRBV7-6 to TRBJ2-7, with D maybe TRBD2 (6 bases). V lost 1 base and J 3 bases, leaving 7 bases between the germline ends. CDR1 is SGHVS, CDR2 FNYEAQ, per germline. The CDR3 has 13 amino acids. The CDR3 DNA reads TGTGCCAGCAGCTTAGGGGGACTCTACGAGCAGTACTTC. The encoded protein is CASSLGGLYEQYF.